The sequence of this TCR beta chain was determined in a study of human T cells and chemical hapten exposure. This clonotype was seen many times. Germline V lookup: CDR1 MDHEN, CDR2 SYDVKM. CDR3 length: 12 residues. Between the trimmed V and J ends, which lost 2 bases and 9 bases, there was a span of 8 bases. The sample's time point: pre-sensitization, week 0. Treatment reported: therapeutic diphenylcyclopropenone sensitization with weekly scalp DPC. TCRdb recomputed calls from the RACE reads with MiXCR, one row per CDR3 protein. Among approximately 370,000 distinct CDR3 sequences, 5.5% were seen once, and the ten largest hold more than 8%.

The material was whole blood, obtained in connection with sensitization to the hapten diphenylcyclopropenone (DPC). This receptor was obtained from a woman aged 18 to 35 with alopecia areata. Some clones in this sample may be carry-over from other donors' samples. The rearrangement uses TRBV28 and TRBJ2-4; D is unresolved. CDR3 sequence (DNA): TGTGCCAGCAGTTTAGAAGTTAGCATTCAGTACTTC. Its translation: CASSLEVSIQYF. The variable domain in full, with the rest retrieved from reference TRBV28 and TRBJ2-4, is DVKVTQSSRYLVKRTGEKVFLECVQDMDHENMFWYRQDPGLGLRLIYFSYDVKMKEKGDIPEGYSVSREKKERFSLILESASTNQTSMYLCASSLEVSIQYFGAGTRLSVL.